Listed below are T cell receptor beta chains from one sample, sequenced in a study of blood T cell repertoires in COVID-19. TCRdb's table, derived via immunoSEQ multiplex PCR, lists solely in-frame clones and lacks some. The sample carries 200,000 to 250,000 clones, 82% recorded once. What was sequenced was peripheral blood. These receptors were obtained from a woman between 35 and 50 years old with acute or convalescent COVID-19. The CDR3 runs from the conserved cysteine through the conserved F or W. Each record gives: V gene, CDR3 protein.

>TRBV6-1
CASSESGLSGNQPQHF
>TRBV18
CASSQGEAGVGGEQFF
>TRBV4-1
CASSQSRQDKRNNEQFF
>TRBV19
CASSQDRGAEAFF
>TRBV6-1
CASSKGLAGYNEQFF
>TRBV7-8
CASSRTRWETQYF
>TRBV2
CASSERLAGGNEQFF
>TRBV6-2/TRBV6-3
CASSTGTVQETQYF
>TRBV9
CASSIRTGQGFLAGGRTGELFF
>TRBV15
CATSRVWTVAADTQYF
>TRBV4-3
CASSQGLAGSYEQYF
>TRBV6-6
CASSLGQVNQPQHF
>TRBV24-1
CATSYLGLAGNNEQFF
>TRBV6-6
CASGAATNEKLFF
>TRBV5-5
CASSLVRGEGRSTGELFF
>TRBV5-1
CASSQTGTIYEQYF
>TRBV24-1
CATEGRAQATQYF
>TRBV5-1
CASTPMGGTNEQFF
>TRBV2
CASKGATHTEAFF
>TRBV27
CASSRTSPSGANVLTF
>TRBV10-2
CASSESGGTGRGYTF
>TRBV15
CATSRDQRQGALANTEAFF
>TRBV1
CTSSFRTGGGIIEKLFF
>TRBV29-1
CSVGPGQGNEQYF
>TRBV5-1
CASSLALARGSEQYF
>TRBV5-5
CASSLEQGVNEKLFF
>TRBV3-1/TRBV3-2
CAGSRSGVSQFF
>TRBV7-8
CASRSLYSGANVLTF
>TRBV30
CAWSVGWGLEFGYTF
>TRBV27
CASSSGTGVTLHF
>TRBV10-2
CASSESTSGSLGEQYF
>TRBV7-2
CASSLPGLAGLDTQYF
>TRBV5-1
CASVSRGRNEQFF
>TRBV2
CASSDGLYNEQFF
>TRBV19
CASSIAQGSGYTF
>TRBV5-5
CASSLNAGGSTDTQYF
>TRBV30
CAWAGADTEAFF
>TRBV27
CASSPLLGRLHF
>TRBV5-1
CASSLGASGFSYEQYF
>TRBV5-1
CASSWVGQGSADTQYF
>TRBV13
CASSYDGGETQYF
>TRBV5-1
CASSLTGGRPRATYEQYF
>TRBV30
CAWSADMNTEAFF
>TRBV27
CASSLSDIAGNTEAFF
>TRBV4-1
CASSQDFAAGGRNTIYF
>TRBV10-3
CAIREDRGFVNTEAFF
>TRBV9
CASSPRLAGAPATDTQYF
>TRBV4-3
CASSQEGTALEKLFF
>TRBV23-1
CASSPLRGGAAGNPNEQYF
>TRBV12-2
CASRRRSQTIYNEQFF
>TRBV10-3
CAISESVADGYTF